Following are 30 T cell receptor beta chains from one sample sequenced in a study of T-cell reconstitution after alpha-beta-depleted transplantation in children. Using unique molecular identifiers, the investigators prepared the TCRbeta library. TCRdb called the PCR reads again in MiXCR, with one record for every CDR3 protein. The sample lists some 590,000 distinct CDR3 sequences, about 11% occurring once. Source: PBMCs from the stem cell graft donor, taken from the stem cell graft. The receptors were gathered from a human donor who donated a stem cell graft to a child with acute myeloid leukemia.

CDR3: CSARDARADQETQYF. CDR3 DNA sequence: TGCAGTGCTAGAGATGCTCGAGCGGACCAAGAGACCCAGTACTTC. The V gene is TRBV20-1, the J gene TRBJ2-5; D perhaps matches TRBD2 (5 bases). Germline V gives CDR1 DFQATT, CDR2 SNEGSKA (reference sequence). V was cut by 0 bases and J by 0 bases, with 11 bases left in between. The CDR3 has 15 amino acids.

The V call is TRBV20-1, the J call TRBJ1-4; D gene uncertain. The length of the CDR3 is 16 residues. Trimming removed 0 bases from V and 1 base from J, with 12 bases in between. Germline loops: CDR1 DFQATT, CDR2 SNEGSKA (reference sequence). CDR3 coding DNA: TGCAGTGCTAGAGATCTGGCAGGCGAAACTAATGAAAAACTGTTTTTT. Translating gives CSARDLAGETNEKLFF.

The chain's CDR3 is CASSLGGRIHEQYF. In nucleotides, the CDR3 is TGTGCCAGCAGCTTAGGCGGGAGAATCCACGAGCAGTACTTC. The chain has TRBV11-2 and TRBJ2-7, with TRBD2 matching over 7 bases. This CDR3 has 14 residues. Germline assignment: CDR1 SGHAT and CDR2 FQNNGV. V lost 1 base, J lost 5 bases, and 5 bases stayed unmatched.

The chain carries TRBV10-3 and TRBJ1-1; 7 positions match TRBD1. The junction had 13 bases not matched to a gene; V was cut back by 10 bases and J by 5 bases. Germline-derived CDR1 and CDR2 are ENHRY and SYGVKD. CDR3 length equals 14 residues. The CDR3 sequence is CATAATGILTEAFF. CDR3 DNA: TGTGCCACCGCAGCGACAGGGATTCTTACTGAAGCTTTCTTT.

This clonotype was counted only a few times. The V and J genes are TRBV29-1 and TRBJ2-7; 11 nucleotides match TRBD2. CDR1 and CDR2 (germline): SQVTM, ANQGSEA. The CDR3 totals 14 residues. Trimming cost V 4 bases and J 3 bases; bases outside gene matches: 5. This chain's CDR3 is CSVGRLAGSYEQYF. As DNA, the CDR3 is TGCAGCGTTGGACGACTAGCGGGAAGCTACGAGCAGTACTTC.

This clonotype appeared a few times. The rearrangement uses TRBV15 and TRBJ2-3; D gene ambiguous. This CDR3 is built from 15 residues. Deletions cut 0 bases from V and 0 bases from J, with 7 bases between. Germline V gene data show CDR1 as LNHNV and CDR2 as YYDKDF (reference sequence). The CDR3 is CATSRDQASTDTQYF. In nucleotides, the CDR3 is TGTGCCACCAGCAGAGATCAGGCGAGCACAGATACGCAGTATTTT.

The chain recombines TRBV5-1 with TRBJ2-3, with 9 bases matching TRBD1. The germline gives CDR1 SGHRS, CDR2 YFSETQ. This CDR3 has 15 residues. Trimming cost V 4 bases and J 4 bases; bases outside gene matches: 7. The CDR3 reads CASSPDRGMADTQYF. In DNA, the CDR3 is TGCGCCAGCAGCCCGGACAGGGGAATGGCAGATACGCAGTATTTT.

This clonotype occurred a few times. The V gene is TRBV9, the J gene TRBJ2-5, with D possibly being TRBD2 (6 bases). Trimming cost V 0 bases and J 5 bases, with 14 bases left between them. The CDR3 consists of 15 residues. Germline CDR1 and CDR2: SGDLS and YYNGEE. The CDR3 loop is CASSVAGSRRETQYF. The CDR3 coding sequence is TGTGCCAGCAGCGTAGCCGGGAGTAGGAGGGAGACCCAGTACTTC.

Ten or more counts support this clonotype. The junction shows a germline mismatch at one end, possibly a read error. The V gene is TRBV20-1, the J gene TRBJ2-2, with 7 bases lining up with TRBD2. This CDR3 has 14 residues. CDR1 and CDR2 (germline): DFQATT, SNEGSKA (reference sequence). The CDR3 DNA follows: TGCAGTGCTGGAGAGGGACTAAACACCGGGGAGCTGTTTTTT. Amino acids: CSAGEGLNTGELFF.

The sample holds many counts of this clonotype. V and J are TRBV27 and TRBJ2-7, with TRBD2 matching over 7 bases. Losses at the gene ends were 3 bases for V and 2 bases for J; bases not matched to a gene: 7. This CDR3 is built from 15 residues. Per the germline V gene, CDR1 is MNHEY and CDR2 is SMNVEV (reference sequence). The CDR3 here is CASSFKRGLPYEQYF. CDR3 coding DNA: TGTGCCAGCAGTTTTAAGCGGGGCCTACCCTACGAGCAGTACTTC.

In its sample, this clonotype was seen many times. This CDR3 reads CASSGTANSPLHF. As DNA, the CDR3 is TGTGCCAGCAGTGGGACAGCTAATTCACCCCTCCACTTT. This chain uses TRBV25-1 with TRBJ1-6; D is perhaps TRBD1 (6 bases). Trimming stripped 4 bases from V and 6 bases from J, with 7 bases between. Per germline, CDR1 MGHDK and CDR2 SYGVNS. The CDR3 spans 13 residues.

This clonotype has at least ten counts. The genes are TRBV20-1 and TRBJ2-5; a possible D gene is TRBD2 (5 bases). Germline CDR1 reads DFQATT; CDR2 reads SNEGSKA (reference sequence). The CDR3 length is 11 residues. V was cut by 6 bases and J by 5 bases, with 10 bases left in between. The CDR3 sequence: CSAPGRETQYF. CDR3 nucleotide sequence: TGCAGTGCCCCGGGAAGGGAGACCCAGTACTTC.

This clonotype has a handful of counts. This chain joins TRBV4-2 and TRBJ2-7; weak D call: TRBD2 (6 bases). The CDR3 totals 15 residues. The germline gives CDR1 LGHNA, CDR2 YNFKEQ. Trimming pared 1 base from V and 5 bases from J, leaving 15 bases between. Here the CDR3 reads CASSQVAGSNHEQYF. The CDR3 DNA reads TGTGCCAGCAGCCAAGTCGCGGGGAGTAACCACGAGCAGTACTTC.

In this sample, this clonotype turned up a few times. V usage is TRBV5-6 and J usage is TRBJ2-3; the match to TRBD2 covers 10 bases. CDR1 is SGHDT, CDR2 YYEEEE, per germline. The CDR3 is 15 residues long. J lost 2 bases, V lost 5 bases, and 5 bases had no gene match. The CDR3 loop is CASRRGTSVTDTQYF. The DNA for the CDR3 is TGTGCCAGCAGGCGGGGGACTAGCGTCACAGATACGCAGTATTTT.

Comments on this clonotype: Just one base apart from a much larger clone, this may be a read error. V is TRBV28 and J is TRBJ2-1; tentative D call: TRBD2 (6 bases). Trimming removed 6 bases from V and 8 bases from J, with 20 bases in between. Germline V gene sequence: CDR1 MDHEN, CDR2 SYDVKM. CDR3 length: 15 amino acids. In DNA, the CDR3 is TGTGCCAGCAGCCCTCCGAGCCCGGGCGGGGATGAGCAGTTCTTC. As protein: CASSPPSPGGDEQFF.

This chain joins TRBV28 and TRBJ1-2, with 7 bases that match TRBD1. The germline V gene has CDR1 MDHEN and CDR2 SYDVKM. The CDR3 contains 12 residues. Trimming took 6 bases from V and 8 from J; bases not matched to a gene: 6. The DNA for the CDR3 is TGTGCCAGCAGCCTGCAGGGGGAGGGCTACACCTTC. Protein sequence: CASSLQGEGYTF.

This clonotype was seen a handful of times. The rearrangement uses TRBV7-9 and TRBJ1-1; 7 bases agree with TRBD1. Germline V gives CDR1 SEHNR, CDR2 FQNEAQ (reference sequence). The V segment lost 2 bases and the J segment 6 bases; nucleotides outside the gene matches: 12. The CDR3 runs 16 residues. The CDR3 region is CASSLFLTGSRPEAFF. As DNA, the CDR3 is TGTGCCAGCAGCTTATTTTTGACAGGGTCTAGGCCTGAAGCTTTCTTT. Supplemented by reference TRBV7-9 and TRBJ1-1, the full variable domain reads DTGVSQNPRHKITKRGQNVTFRCDPISEHNRLYWYRQTLGQGPEFLTYFQNEAQLEKSRLLSDRFSAERPKGSFSTLEIQRTEQGDSAMYLCASSLFLTGSRPEAFFGQGTRLTVV.

This clonotype came up a few times. The V gene is TRBV6-1, the J gene TRBJ2-1; no definite D call. The germline gives CDR1 MNHNS, CDR2 SASEGT. Trimming took 5 bases from V and 0 from J, leaving 11 bases between them. The CDR3 extends over 15 amino acids. The CDR3 spells CASSPDPGSYNEQFF. CDR3 in DNA: TGTGCCAGCAGTCCAGACCCAGGCTCCTACAATGAGCAGTTCTTC.

The chain uses TRBV9 and TRBJ1-6; D ambiguous. The CDR3 has 15 residues. V lost 0 bases, J lost 7 bases, and 11 bases lay in between. CDR1 is SGDLS and CDR2 is YYNGEE in the germline V gene. CDR3 loop: CASSVGVGSNSPLHF. The CDR3 DNA reads as TGTGCCAGCAGCGTAGGGGTGGGATCAAATTCACCCCTCCACTTT.

The genes are TRBV20-1 and TRBJ2-2; 9 nucleotides match TRBD2. CDR1 is DFQATT, CDR2 SNEGSKA, per germline (reference sequence). The J segment lost 0 bases and the V segment lost 0 bases, leaving 5 bases of the junction unmatched. This CDR3 region has 17 residues. CDR3 in DNA: TGCAGTGCTAGAGATGGCGGGAGGGCCCCGAACACCGGGGAGCTGTTTTTT. Amino acids: CSARDGGRAPNTGELFF.

This clonotype was observed many times. The chain couples TRBV5-1 to TRBJ2-4; 8 positions match TRBD1. The ends lost 0 bases at V and 0 bases at J; junction bases unmatched: 2. This CDR3 spans 16 amino acids. Per the germline V gene, CDR1 is SGHRS and CDR2 is YFSETQ. The chain's CDR3 is CASSLGQGIAKNIQYF. CDR3 in DNA: TGCGCCAGCAGCTTGGGACAGGGGATAGCCAAAAACATTCAGTACTTC.

This clonotype appeared a few times. The J gene is TRBJ2-2, the V gene TRBV24-1, with TRBD2 identical over 11 bases. CDR1 is KGHDR, CDR2 SFDVKD, per germline. This CDR3 region has 15 residues. After removal of 11 bases from V and 1 base from J, the junction contained 5 bases not matched to a gene. The CDR3 loop is CAISTSGKNTGELFF. DNA of the CDR3: TGTGCCATCTCGACTAGCGGGAAGAACACCGGGGAGCTGTTTTTT.

This chain uses TRBV2 with TRBJ2-7; D perhaps matches TRBD1 (5 bases). This CDR3 comprises 15 residues. CDR1 and CDR2 (germline): SNHLY, FYNNEI. V lost 6 bases and J 7 bases, leaving 22 bases between the germline ends. The CDR3 DNA is TGTGCCAGCAGCCCAAAAGGGGCAGGAGTGGGGGAGCAGTACTTC. Protein: CASSPKGAGVGEQYF.

This clonotype has only a few counts. The gene calls are TRBV9 and TRBJ2-7; 11 positions match TRBD2. The germline V gene encodes CDR1 SGDLS and CDR2 YYNGEE. The CDR3 has 15 residues. Trimming cost V 4 bases and J 6 bases; bases outside gene matches: 9. CDR3 residues: CASSPQLAGALEQYF. The CDR3 coding sequence is TGTGCCAGCAGCCCCCAACTAGCGGGAGCCCTCGAGCAGTACTTC.

This clonotype has a handful of counts. The chain couples TRBV20-1 to TRBJ2-5, with 7 bases identical to TRBD2. This CDR3 spans 14 amino acids. V lost 4 bases and J lost 5; bases outside the gene matches: 10. Per germline, CDR1 DFQATT and CDR2 SNEGSKA (reference sequence). The CDR3 sequence: CSANLAGVPETQYF. CDR3 nucleotides: TGCAGTGCTAACTTGGCGGGAGTCCCCGAGACCCAGTACTTC.

The rearrangement joins TRBV5-1 to TRBJ2-5; D is perhaps TRBD1 or TRBD2 (6 bases each). The CDR3 sequence is 14 residues long. From germline, CDR1 is SGHRS and CDR2 YFSETQ. Trimming pared 8 bases from V and 4 bases from J, leaving 18 bases between. The CDR3 bases are TGCGCCAGTTTAGCGGACCCAGGGGCAGAGACCCAGTACTTC. This encodes CASLADPGAETQYF.

The CDR3: CASSQSNTNTGELFF. The CDR3, as DNA: TGTGCCAGCAGCCAGTCTAACACGAACACCGGGGAGCTGTTTTTT. The chain employs TRBV4-2 and TRBJ2-2; D call uncertain. The CDR3 sequence is 15 residues long. CDR1 and CDR2 (germline): LGHNA, YNFKEQ. The ends were cut back, 3 bases at V and 0 bases at J, with 8 bases in the middle.

This clonotype was detected only a few times. V usage is TRBV20-1 and J usage is TRBJ2-1; TRBD2 matches 10 bases. Losses at the gene ends were 0 bases for V and 7 bases for J; bases not matched to a gene: 6. From germline, CDR1 is DFQATT and CDR2 SNEGSKA (reference sequence). This CDR3 contains 15 residues. This CDR3 reads CSARESGTSVNEQFF. CDR3 coding DNA: TGCAGTGCTAGAGAGTCGGGGACTAGCGTAAATGAGCAGTTCTTC.

This clonotype showed up many times. This chain connects TRBV12-3 or TRBV12-4 to TRBJ2-3, with unresolved D. V gave up 3 bases and J gave up 6 bases, with 10 bases separating them. The CDR3 runs to 13 residues. Here the CDR3 DNA reads TGTGCCAGCAGTTTGAAGAGTAGGGATACGCAGTATTTT. It yields the protein CASSLKSRDTQYF.

In its sample, this clonotype was seen a few times. CDR3 DNA: TGTGCCACCAGTGATCCCAGCGGGGGCAGGGCAGATACGCAGTATTTT. Residues: CATSDPSGGRADTQYF. The chain is built from TRBV24-1 and TRBJ2-3; 8 bases fit TRBD2. The CDR3 contains 16 residues. In germline, CDR1 is KGHDR, CDR2 SFDVKD. The trim removed 3 bases at V and 4 bases at J, leaving 8 bases unmatched.